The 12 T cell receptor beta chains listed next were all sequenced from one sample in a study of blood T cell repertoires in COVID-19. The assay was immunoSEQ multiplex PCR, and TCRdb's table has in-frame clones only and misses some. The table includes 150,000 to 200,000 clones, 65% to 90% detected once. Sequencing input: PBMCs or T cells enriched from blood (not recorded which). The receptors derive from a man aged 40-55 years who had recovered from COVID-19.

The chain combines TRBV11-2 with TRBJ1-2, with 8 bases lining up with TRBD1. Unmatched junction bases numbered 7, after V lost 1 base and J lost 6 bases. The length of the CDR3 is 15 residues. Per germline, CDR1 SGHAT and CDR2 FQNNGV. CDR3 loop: CASSLGWAGGDGYTF. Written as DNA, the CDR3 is TGTGCCAGCAGCTTAGGGTGGGCAGGGGGCGATGGCTACACCTTC. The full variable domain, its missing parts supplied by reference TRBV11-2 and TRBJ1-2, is EAGVAQSPRYKIIEKRQSVAFWCNPISGHATLYWYQQILGQGPKLLIQFQNNGVVDDSQLPKDRFSAERLKGVDSTLKIQPAKLEDSAVYLCASSLGWAGGDGYTFGSGTRLTVV.

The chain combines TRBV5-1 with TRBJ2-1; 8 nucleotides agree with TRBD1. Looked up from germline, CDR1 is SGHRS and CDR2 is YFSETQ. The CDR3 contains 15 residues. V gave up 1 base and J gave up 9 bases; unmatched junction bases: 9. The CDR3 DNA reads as TGCGCCAGCAGCTTGATGGCAGGGGGCTTAGGTGAGCAGTTCTTC. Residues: CASSLMAGGLGEQFF.

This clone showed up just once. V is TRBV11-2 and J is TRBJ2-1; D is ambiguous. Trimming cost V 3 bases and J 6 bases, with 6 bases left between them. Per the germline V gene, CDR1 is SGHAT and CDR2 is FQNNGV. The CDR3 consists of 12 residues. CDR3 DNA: TGTGCCAGCAGCTTTGTAGTCAATGAGCAGTTCTTC. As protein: CASSFVVNEQFF.

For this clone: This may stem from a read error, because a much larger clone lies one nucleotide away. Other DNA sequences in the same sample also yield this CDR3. CDR3 sequence (DNA): TGTGCCAGCAGTGAACTAGCGGGAGGCCAAGAGACCCAGTACTTC. Protein sequence: CASSELAGGQETQYF. The chain links TRBV6-1 to TRBJ2-5; TRBD2 matches 11 bases. The CDR3 has 15 residues. Per the germline V gene, CDR1 is MNHNS and CDR2 is SASEGT. V was pared by 2 bases and J by 1 base, with 0 bases of the junction left unmatched.

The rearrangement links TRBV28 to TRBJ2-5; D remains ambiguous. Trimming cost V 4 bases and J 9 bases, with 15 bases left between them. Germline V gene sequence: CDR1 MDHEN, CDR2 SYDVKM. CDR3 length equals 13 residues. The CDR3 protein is CASSYDSWVPQYF. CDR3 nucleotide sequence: TGTGCCAGCAGTTATGATAGCTGGGTCCCCCAGTACTTC.

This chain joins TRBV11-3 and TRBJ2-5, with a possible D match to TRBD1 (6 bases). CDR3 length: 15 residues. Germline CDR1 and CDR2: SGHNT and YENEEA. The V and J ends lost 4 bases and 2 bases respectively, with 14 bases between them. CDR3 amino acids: CASSSRGQGQETQYF. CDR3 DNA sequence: TGTGCCAGCAGCTCAAGAGGCCAGGGGCAAGAGACCCAGTACTTC.

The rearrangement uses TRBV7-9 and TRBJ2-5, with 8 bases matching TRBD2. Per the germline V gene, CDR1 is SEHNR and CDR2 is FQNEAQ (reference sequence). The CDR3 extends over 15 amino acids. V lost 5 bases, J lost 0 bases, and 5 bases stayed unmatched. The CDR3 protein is CASSVPGGNQETQYF. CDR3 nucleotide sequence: TGTGCCAGCAGCGTTCCGGGAGGGAACCAAGAGACCCAGTACTTC.

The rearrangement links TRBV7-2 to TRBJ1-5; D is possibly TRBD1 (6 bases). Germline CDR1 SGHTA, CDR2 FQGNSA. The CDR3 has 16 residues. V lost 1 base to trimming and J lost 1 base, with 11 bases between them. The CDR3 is CASSLGGGYSNQPQHF. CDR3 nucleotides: TGTGCCAGCAGCTTAGGAGGGGGATACAGCAATCAGCCCCAGCATTTT.

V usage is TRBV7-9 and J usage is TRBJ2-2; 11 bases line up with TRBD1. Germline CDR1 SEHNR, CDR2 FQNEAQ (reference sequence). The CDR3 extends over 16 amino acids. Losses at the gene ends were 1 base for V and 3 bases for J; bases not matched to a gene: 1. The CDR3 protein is CASSLEGQGDTGELFF. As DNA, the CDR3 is TGTGCCAGCAGCTTAGAGGGACAGGGGGACACCGGGGAGCTGTTTTTT.

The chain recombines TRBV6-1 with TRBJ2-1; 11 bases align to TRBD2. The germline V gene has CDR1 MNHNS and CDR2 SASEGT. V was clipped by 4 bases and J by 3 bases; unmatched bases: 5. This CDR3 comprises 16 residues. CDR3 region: CASSGGTSGFYNEQFF. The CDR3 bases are TGTGCCAGCAGTGGGGGGACTAGCGGCTTCTACAATGAGCAGTTCTTC.

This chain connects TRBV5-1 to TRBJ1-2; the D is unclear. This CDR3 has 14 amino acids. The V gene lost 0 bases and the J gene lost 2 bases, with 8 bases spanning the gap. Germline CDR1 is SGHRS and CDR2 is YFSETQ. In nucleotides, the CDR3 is TGCGCCAGCAGCTTGGCGGAGGGCAACTATGGCTACACCTTC. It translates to CASSLAEGNYGYTF. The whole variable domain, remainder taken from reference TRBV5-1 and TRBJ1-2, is KAGVTQTPRYLIKTRGQQVTLSCSPISGHRSVSWYQQTPGQGLQFLFEYFSETQRNKGNFPGRFSGRQFSNSRSEMNVSTLELGDSALYLCASSLAEGNYGYTFGSGTRLTVV.

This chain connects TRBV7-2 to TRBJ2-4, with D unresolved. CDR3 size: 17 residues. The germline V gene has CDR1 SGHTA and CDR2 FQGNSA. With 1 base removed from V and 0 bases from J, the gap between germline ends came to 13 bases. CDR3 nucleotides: TGTGCCAGCAGCTTAGGTGGATGGGCCCTAGCCAAAAACATTCAGTACTTC. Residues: CASSLGGWALAKNIQYF.